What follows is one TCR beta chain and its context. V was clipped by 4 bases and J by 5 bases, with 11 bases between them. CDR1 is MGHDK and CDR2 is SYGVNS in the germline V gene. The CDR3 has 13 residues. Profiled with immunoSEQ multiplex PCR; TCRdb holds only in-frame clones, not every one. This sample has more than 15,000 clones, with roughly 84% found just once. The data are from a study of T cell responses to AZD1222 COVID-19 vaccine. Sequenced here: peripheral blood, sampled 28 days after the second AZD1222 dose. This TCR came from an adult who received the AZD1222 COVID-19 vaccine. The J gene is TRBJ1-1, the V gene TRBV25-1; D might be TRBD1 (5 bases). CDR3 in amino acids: CASSGGGRTEAFF. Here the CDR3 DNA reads TGTGCCAGCAGTGGGGGGGGGAGAACTGAAGCTTTCTTT. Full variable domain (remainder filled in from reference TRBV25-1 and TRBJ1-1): EADIYQTPRYLVIGTGKKITLECSQTMGHDKMYWYQQDPGMELHLIHYSYGVNSTEKGDLSSESTVSRIRTEHFPLTLESARPSHTSQYLCASSGGGRTEAFFGQGTRLTVV.